Shown below are 20 T cell receptor beta chains from a single sample sequenced in a study of OX40 agonist ivuxolimab in advanced cancers. Generated by immunoSEQ multiplex PCR, the TCRdb table keeps only in-frame clones and is missing some. Of about 76,000 clones listed, around 85% are singletons. The sequencing here drew on CD4+ or CD8+ T cells sorted from blood, taken in a trial of the OX40 agonist ivuxolimab. Receptor source: an adult with an advanced solid tumor such as melanoma, head and neck, liver or kidney cancer.

This clone occurred once. This chain connects TRBV7-9 to TRBJ1-5, with D hard to call. Trimming stripped 3 bases from V and 4 bases from J, with 7 bases between. The germline CDR1 and CDR2 sequences are SEHNR and FQNEAQ (reference sequence). This CDR3 has 13 amino acids. CDR3 region: CASSLRANQPQHF. CDR3 coding DNA: TGTGCCAGCAGCTTGAGGGCTAATCAGCCCCAGCATTTT.

The chain links TRBV6-5 to TRBJ1-6; 9 nucleotides agree with TRBD1. This CDR3 has 14 amino acids. The germline V gene encodes CDR1 MNHEY and CDR2 SVGAGI. V lost 7 bases and J lost 7; bases outside the gene matches: 5. The CDR3 DNA is TGTGCCAGCACCGCCGACAGGGGGAATTCACCCCTCCACTTT. As protein: CASTADRGNSPLHF.

J is TRBJ2-3 and V is TRBV28, with D maybe TRBD2 (6 bases). The germline V gene has CDR1 MDHEN and CDR2 SYDVKM. V gave up 4 bases and J gave up 7 bases, with 15 bases separating them. The CDR3 covers 14 residues. The CDR3 protein is CASSSTPGRYTQYF. As DNA, the CDR3 is TGTGCCAGCAGTTCGACCCCAGGGAGGTATACGCAGTATTTT. The full variable domain, completed using reference TRBV28 and TRBJ2-3, is DVKVTQSSRYLVKRTGEKVFLECVQDMDHENMFWYRQDPGLGLRLIYFSYDVKMKEKGDIPEGYSVSREKKERFSLILESASTNQTSMYLCASSSTPGRYTQYFGPGTRLTVL.

This chain uses TRBV5-4 with TRBJ2-7; 12 bases agree with TRBD2. This CDR3 spans 17 amino acids. CDR1 and CDR2 from the germline V gene are SGHNT and YYREEE (reference sequence). With V trimmed by 4 bases and J by 0 bases, 8 bases remained unmatched. Written as DNA, the CDR3 is TGTGCCAGCAGCCCCCGACTAGCGGGGGAAACCTCCTACGAGCAGTACTTC. This gives the protein CASSPRLAGETSYEQYF.

This clone was recorded only once. The chain joins TRBV28 to TRBJ2-1; 8 bases match TRBD1. Looked up from germline, CDR1 is MDHEN and CDR2 is SYDVKM. The CDR3 contains 15 residues. V shed 6 bases, J shed 4 bases, and the junction held 8 bases outside the gene matches. The CDR3 nucleotides read TGTGCCAGCAGGATGGACAGGGAATCATACAATGAGCAGTTCTTC. As protein: CASRMDRESYNEQFF.

The chain combines TRBV14 with TRBJ1-2; D ambiguous. CDR3 length equals 15 residues. In germline, CDR1 is SGHDN, CDR2 FVKESK. V lost 0 bases to trimming and J lost 5 bases, with 13 bases between them. CDR3 coding DNA: TGTGCCAGCAGCCAAGAGAGCCCATTTTTGTATGGCTACACCTTC. As protein: CASSQESPFLYGYTF. Together with reference TRBV14 and TRBJ1-2, the CDR3 gives the full variable domain: EAGVTQFPSHSVIEKGQTVTLRCDPISGHDNLYWYRRVMGKEIKFLLHFVKESKQDESGMPNNRFLAERTGGTYSTLKVQPAELEDSGVYFCASSQESPFLYGYTFGSGTRLTVV.

The chain joins TRBV30 to TRBJ2-1, with 9 bases lining up with TRBD1. V was pared by 3 bases and J by 11 bases, with 5 bases of the junction left unmatched. This CDR3 region has 12 residues. Germline V lookup: CDR1 GTSNPN, CDR2 SVGIG (reference sequence). The chain's CDR3 is CAWSAGQGKQFF. The CDR3 bases are TGTGCCTGGAGCGCTGGACAGGGGAAGCAGTTCTTC.

This clone has at least ten counts. A junction end diverges from the germline sequence, so it may reflect a read error. This chain uses TRBV5-1 with TRBJ2-7; TRBD2 might be the D (6 bases). The length of the CDR3 is 12 residues. Germline CDR1 reads SGHRS; CDR2 reads YFSETQ. CDR3 protein: CASSLEDYKQYF. DNA for the CDR3: TGCGCCAGCAGCTTGGAGGACTACAAGCAGTACTTC.

The chain is built from TRBV6-5 and TRBJ2-5; the D is unclear. The V end lost 9 bases, the J end lost 5 bases, and 7 bases lay between the germline ends. The CDR3 is 10 amino acids. Looked up from germline, CDR1 is MNHEY and CDR2 is SVGAGI. CDR3 DNA: TGTGCCAGGACCAAGGAGACCCAGTACTTC. Translating gives CARTKETQYF.

The chain joins TRBV6-1 to TRBJ1-4, with D perhaps TRBD1 (5 bases). From germline, CDR1 is MNHNS and CDR2 SASEGT. V gave up 2 bases and J gave up 10 bases, with 17 bases separating them. The CDR3 is made up of 15 amino acids. DNA for the CDR3: TGTGCCAGCAGTGAATGGGGCGGCCCGGAGAGAAAACTGTTTTTT. As protein: CASSEWGGPERKLFF.

The chain is built from TRBV4-2 and TRBJ2-7; the match to TRBD1 covers 10 bases. This CDR3 is built from 14 residues. The V gene's germline CDR1 is LGHNA and CDR2 YNFKEQ. V trimming: 5 bases; J trimming: 3 bases; junction bases outside the gene matches: 4. CDR3 protein: CASSGGDRGYEQYF. CDR3 DNA: TGTGCCAGCAGCGGCGGGGACAGGGGCTACGAGCAGTACTTC.

The V gene is TRBV29-1, the J gene TRBJ1-1, with 8 nucleotides matching TRBD1. CDR1 and CDR2 from the germline V gene are SQVTM and ANQGSEA. This CDR3 spans 15 amino acids. With V trimmed by 6 bases and J by 0 bases, 9 bases remained unmatched. Here the CDR3 reads CSVGFGGQVNTEAFF. For the CDR3, the DNA is TGCAGCGTCGGGTTCGGGGGACAGGTGAACACTGAAGCTTTCTTT.

The chain has TRBV5-5 and TRBJ2-2; tentatively, D is TRBD1 (6 bases). The CDR3 runs to 16 residues. V dropped 2 bases and J dropped 4 bases, with 15 bases sitting between them. Germline V gene lookup returns CDR1 SGHKS and CDR2 YYEKEE (reference sequence). The CDR3 here is CASSLIQGFGTGELFF. The CDR3 nucleotides are TGTGCCAGCAGCTTAATCCAGGGGTTTGGCACCGGGGAGCTGTTTTTT.

The chain couples TRBV5-1 to TRBJ2-3; TRBD1 matches at 10 bases. After removal of 3 bases from V and 3 bases from J, the junction contained 10 bases not matched to a gene. The CDR3 totals 17 residues. Germline loops: CDR1 SGHRS, CDR2 YFSETQ. The DNA for the CDR3 is TGCGCCAGCAGCTCAAAGACGACAGGGGGCGCGACAGATACGCAGTATTTT. This translates into CASSSKTTGGATDTQYF.

This clone was counted a single time. The genes are TRBV10-3 and TRBJ2-7; no reliable D call. The CDR3 length is 15 residues. Germline CDR1 and CDR2: ENHRY and SYGVKD. The germline V and J ends were trimmed by 0 bases and 1 base, with 10 bases remaining between them. CDR3 amino acids: CAISESTVMSYEQYF. CDR3 nucleotides: TGTGCCATCAGTGAGTCTACAGTTATGTCCTACGAGCAGTACTTC.

This clone was seen only once. The chain joins TRBV7-9 to TRBJ2-1; D possibly corresponds to TRBD1 (6 bases). In germline, CDR1 is SEHNR, CDR2 FQNEAQ (reference sequence). The length of the CDR3 is 17 residues. Trimming left V 6 bases short and J 3 bases short, with 21 bases between. Here the CDR3 reads CASRPTAQGQNYNEQFF. CDR3 in DNA: TGTGCCAGCAGGCCCACGGCCCAAGGACAGAACTACAATGAGCAGTTCTTC. Together with reference TRBV7-9 and TRBJ2-1, the CDR3 gives the full variable domain: DTGVSQNPRHKITKRGQNVTFRCDPISEHNRLYWYRQTLGQGPEFLTYFQNEAQLEKSRLLSDRFSAERPKGSFSTLEIQRTEQGDSAMYLCASRPTAQGQNYNEQFFGPGTRLTVL.

The chain employs TRBV9 and TRBJ2-3, with no clear D. Trimming removed 2 bases from V and 3 bases from J, with 13 bases in between. Germline V gene sequence: CDR1 SGDLS, CDR2 YYNGEE. The CDR3 consists of 15 residues. CDR3 protein: CASSVGSSYTDTQYF. The CDR3 DNA follows: TGTGCCAGCAGCGTGGGCTCCTCTTATACAGATACGCAGTATTTT.

This clone appeared a single time. The chain employs TRBV5-1 and TRBJ1-5; no clear D. The CDR3 covers 13 residues. Trimming took 1 base from V and 6 from J, leaving 8 bases between them. Germline assignment: CDR1 SGHRS and CDR2 YFSETQ. CDR3 DNA: TGCGCCAGCAGCTTGATAAGTGGTCAGCCCCAGCATTTT. Its protein is CASSLISGQPQHF.

The rearrangement joins TRBV19 to TRBJ2-3; 8 bases are shared with TRBD1. The germline gives CDR1 LNHDA, CDR2 SQIVND (reference sequence). The CDR3 extends over 17 amino acids. V lost 6 bases, J lost 2 bases, and 13 bases stayed unmatched. The CDR3 reads CASSDRGILISTDTQYF. CDR3 DNA: TGTGCCAGTAGCGACAGGGGCATATTAATTTCCACAGATACGCAGTATTTT.

This chain links TRBV11-3 with TRBJ1-3; D ambiguous. Germline V gene data show CDR1 as SGHNT and CDR2 as YENEEA. The CDR3 has 14 residues. Between the trimmed V and J ends, which lost 5 bases and 2 bases, there was a span of 10 bases. The CDR3 region is CASSTRETGNTIYF. In nucleotides, the CDR3 is TGTGCCAGCAGCACTAGGGAAACTGGAAACACCATATATTTT.